A single T cell receptor beta chain is shown here with its context. The data were taken from a study of control samples from healthy donors and cancer patients. Generated by immunoSEQ multiplex PCR, the TCRdb table keeps only in-frame clones and is missing some. In the table there are about 220,000 clones, 85% to 95% of which are singletons. This receptor was obtained from a man aged 45-65 years in good health. The sample comprised blood.

CDR3 nucleotide sequence: TGTGCCAGCAGCGAAAACAGGGGGAGGAACACTGAAGCTTTCTTT. Translated, it gives CASSENRGRNTEAFF. The chain joins TRBV11-2 to TRBJ1-1, with TRBD1 identical over 8 bases. Germline V gene lookup returns CDR1 SGHAT and CDR2 FQNNGV. The CDR3 runs 15 residues. The V and J ends lost 5 bases and 1 base, in that order; junction bases with no gene match: 6.